A single sample gave rise to the 12 T cell receptor beta chains below, sequenced in a study of blood T cell repertoires in COVID-19. Method: immunoSEQ multiplex PCR; TCRdb's copy keeps in-frame clones and lacks some. The sample consists of tens of thousands of clones, 86% of them appearing once. What was sequenced was peripheral blood. These receptors all come from a man aged 50-59 years with active or convalescent COVID-19.

This chain uses TRBV18 with TRBJ2-1; the D gene is possibly TRBD2 (5 bases). CDR1 and CDR2 (germline): KGHSH, LQKENI. V lost 2 bases to trimming and J lost 9 bases, with 17 bases between them. The CDR3 totals 15 residues. CDR3 DNA sequence: TGTGCCAGCTCACCAAAGAGCGGCGCTTACGGTGAGCAGTTCTTC. It yields the protein CASSPKSGAYGEQFF. Combining the CDR3 with reference TRBV18 and TRBJ2-1 gives the whole variable domain NAGVMQNPRHLVRRRGQEARLRCSPMKGHSHVYWYRQLPEEGLKFMVYLQKENIIDESGMPKERFSAEFPKEGPSILRIQQVVRGDSAAYFCASSPKSGAYGEQFFGPGTRLTVL.

The chain is built from TRBV2 and TRBJ1-5, with D perhaps matching TRBD1 (6 bases). There are 14 residues in the CDR3. V lost 2 bases to trimming and J lost 7 bases, with 12 bases between them. Germline V CDR1 and CDR2: SNHLY, FYNNEI. This chain's CDR3 is CASSESQGRQPQHF. CDR3 nucleotides: TGTGCCAGCAGTGAATCACAGGGCCGACAGCCCCAGCATTTT.

This clone has a handful of counts. V gene TRBV3-1 (or the pseudogene TRBV3-2) combines with J gene TRBJ2-7, with D perhaps matching TRBD1 (6 bases). Germline assignment: CDR1 LGHDT and CDR2 YNNKEL (reference sequence). V was pared by 3 bases and J by 6 bases, with 9 bases between. The CDR3 contains 12 residues. CDR3 amino acids: CASSQGAGEQYF. CDR3 nucleotide sequence: TGTGCCAGCAGCCAGGGGGCGGGCGAGCAGTACTTC.

The rearrangement uses TRBV7-9 and TRBJ1-4; D might be TRBD1 (6 bases). CDR3 length equals 15 residues. Deletions cut 5 bases from V and 5 bases from J, with 15 bases between. CDR1 is SEHNR and CDR2 is FQNEAQ in the germline V gene (reference sequence). Written as DNA, the CDR3 is TGTGCCAGCAGCCAAGGGGACACTCCGAATGAAAAACTGTTTTTT. It codes for CASSQGDTPNEKLFF. Using reference TRBV7-9 and TRBJ1-4 for the parts outside the CDR3, the full variable domain is DTGVSQNPRHKITKRGQNVTFRCDPISEHNRLYWYRQTLGQGPEFLTYFQNEAQLEKSRLLSDRFSAERPKGSFSTLEIQRTEQGDSAMYLCASSQGDTPNEKLFFGSGTQLSVL.

The chain carries TRBV12-2 and TRBJ2-5; the table's TRBD2 call for D was not verified on the DNA. TRBV12-2 represents a pseudogene. This CDR3 is 17 amino acids long. The CDR3 DNA reads TGTGCAAGTCGCTTAGTAACGTACCGCGCGTGCCAAGAGACCCAGTACTTC. It translates to CASRLVTYRACQETQYF.

This clone occurred a few times. This chain connects TRBV6-2 or TRBV6-3 to TRBJ1-5; tentative D call: TRBD1 (5 bases). The germline V and J ends were trimmed by 6 bases and 0 bases, with 18 bases remaining between them. The CDR3 runs to 17 residues. In germline, CDR1 is MNHEY, CDR2 SVGEGT. The CDR3, as DNA: TGTGCCAGCAGCCCTACCGTGGACAAGGATAGCAATCAGCCCCAGCATTTT. Translation: CASSPTVDKDSNQPQHF.

The gene calls are TRBV2 and TRBJ2-5; unclear D gene. The CDR3 consists of 14 residues. The V gene's germline CDR1 is SNHLY and CDR2 FYNNEI. Trimming cost V 6 bases and J 1 base, with 12 bases left between them. The CDR3 DNA reads as TGTGCCAGCAGGAAGACAAGAACCCAAGAGACCCAGTACTTC. This codes for CASRKTRTQETQYF.

The rearrangement joins TRBV9 to TRBJ1-1; D is ambiguous. This CDR3 contains 17 residues. Looked up from germline, CDR1 is SGDLS and CDR2 is YYNGEE. V was pared by 4 bases and J by 0 bases, with 19 bases between. The CDR3 DNA reads TGTGCCAGCAGCACCCTTCCGGCGGTATCTTTGAACACTGAAGCTTTCTTT. This sequence encodes CASSTLPAVSLNTEAFF.

The rearrangement uses TRBV19 and TRBJ2-1; 13 bases agree with TRBD2. CDR3 length: 15 amino acids. After removal of 5 bases from V and 7 bases from J, the junction contained 5 bases not matched to a gene. Germline V gene lookup returns CDR1 LNHDA and CDR2 SQIVND (reference sequence). This CDR3 is CASSVLAGGLNEQFF. The CDR3 DNA sequence: TGTGCCAGTAGTGTACTAGCGGGAGGGTTAAATGAGCAGTTCTTC.

The chain has TRBV3-1 (or the pseudogene TRBV3-2) and TRBJ1-3; TRBD1 is a possible D gene (5 bases). The CDR3 contains 15 residues. CDR1 LGHDT and CDR2 YNNKEL come from the germline V gene (reference sequence). The germline V and J ends were trimmed by 1 base and 2 bases, with 9 bases remaining between them. The CDR3 loop is CASSQGGGAGNTIYF. Here the CDR3 DNA reads TGTGCCAGCAGCCAAGGGGGAGGGGCTGGAAACACCATATATTTT.

V is TRBV7-6 and J is TRBJ2-2, with D maybe TRBD2 (7 bases). Germline lookup yields CDR1 SGHVS and CDR2 FNYEAQ. Trimming removed 5 bases at V and 2 bases at J, with 18 bases between. The CDR3 covers 17 residues. CDR3 region: CASSISPGGTNTGELFF. The CDR3 DNA reads TGTGCCAGCAGCATATCGCCGGGGGGCACAAACACCGGGGAGCTGTTTTTT.

This chain joins TRBV7-2 and TRBJ2-3; tentative D call: TRBD2 (6 bases). Per germline, CDR1 SGHTA and CDR2 FQGNSA. The V gene lost 4 bases and the J gene lost 0 bases, with 17 bases spanning the gap. There are 17 residues in the CDR3. CDR3 nucleotides: TGTGCCAGCAGCTCAAGAACTAGCATCCCGAGCACAGATACGCAGTATTTT. Protein product: CASSSRTSIPSTDTQYF.